This T cell receptor beta chain appears in the sequencing data of a study of persistence of HIV-infected CD4 T cells. Across the study: A larger, less memory-rich fraction responded to anti-CD3/anti-CD28 beads than to antigen.

Germline-derived CDR1 and CDR2 are SGHTA and FQGTGA. V lost 2 bases and J lost 3, with 14 bases in between. The CDR3 runs 15 residues. Cells were stimulated nonspecifically with anti-CD3/anti-CD28 magnetic beads. Sorting of responding CD4+ T cells relied on upregulated CD40 ligand together with CD69. Sequencing used immunoSEQ version 4 in survey mode. Profiling relied on immunoSEQ multiplex PCR, and the TCRdb table lists in-frame clones only, not all of them. The sample shows some 50,000 clones, 80% to 90% of them seen only once. Turning to this clone: The antigen remains undetermined.

This rearrangement joins TRBV7-3 to TRBJ2-7; maybe TRBD1 (6 bases). This sequence was found in an adult woman with HIV who was CMV-seropositive. This specimen was CD4+ T cells sorted from PBMCs after roughly 17-hour stimulation, taken from a patient who received antiretroviral therapy. The CDR3, as DNA: TGTGCCAGCAGCTTATTTCTCACAGGGAACTACGAGCAGTACTTC. Translated, it gives CASSLFLTGNYEQYF. Combining the CDR3 with reference TRBV7-3 and TRBJ2-7 gives the whole variable domain GAGVSQTPSNKVTEKGKYVELRCDPISGHTALYWYRQSLGQGPEFLIYFQGTGAADDSGLPNDRFFAVRPEGSVSTLKIQRTERGDSAVYLCASSLFLTGNYEQYFGPGTRLTVT.